These 23 T cell receptor beta chains share one sample of origin, sequenced in a study of monozygotic twins with inflammatory bowel disease. TCRdb re-called the 5' RACE reads and catalogs CDR3 proteins one per entry, DNA excluded. The table lists about 150,000 distinct CDR3 sequences. The sequenced material came from blood. The receptor source for this set is a human donor with ulcerative colitis or Crohn's disease, or a healthy co-twin of an affected twin (not recorded which).

The rearrangement joins TRBV7-2 to TRBJ2-2. This CDR3 has 13 amino acids. Germline V gene sequence: CDR1 SGHTA, CDR2 FQGNSA. The CDR3: CASSTLGTGELFF. Variable domain in full (rest from reference TRBV7-2 and TRBJ2-2): GAGVSQSPSNKVTEKGKDVELRCDPISGHTALYWYRQSLGQGLEFLIYFQGNSAPDKSGLPSDRFSAERTGGSVSTLTIQRTQQEDSAVYLCASSTLGTGELFFGEGSRLTVL.

CDR3 sequence: CASSLRTGALGYTF. V and J are TRBV6-5 and TRBJ1-2; TCRdb lists TRBD1, though no DNA is available to test this call. The CDR3 consists of 14 residues. Germline-derived CDR1 and CDR2 are MNHEY and SVGAGI.

This chain connects TRBV28 to TRBJ2-5. Germline V lookup: CDR1 MDHEN, CDR2 SYDVKM. CDR3 length: 11 residues. The CDR3 sequence: CASSFAGTQYF. The full variable domain, in which reference TRBV28 and TRBJ2-5 provide the parts outside the CDR3, is DVKVTQSSRYLVKRTGEKVFLECVQDMDHENMFWYRQDPGLGLRLIYFSYDVKMKEKGDIPEGYSVSREKKERFSLILESASTNQTSMYLCASSFAGTQYFGPGTRLLVL.

The rearrangement uses TRBV6-5 and TRBJ2-3; TCRdb names TRBD2, which stays unverified in the absence of DNA. Per the germline V gene, CDR1 is MNHEY and CDR2 is SVGAGI. This CDR3 contains 18 residues. This chain's CDR3 is CASSYSGLAGPHTDTQYF.

V usage is TRBV14 and J usage is TRBJ1-6. There are 14 residues in the CDR3. Germline CDR1 and CDR2: SGHDN and FVKESK. This chain's CDR3 is CASRLQATDSPLHF.

V is TRBV11-2 and J is TRBJ2-6. The CDR3 loop spans 18 amino acids. Germline V CDR1 and CDR2: SGHAT, FQNNGV. CDR3 sequence: CASSLEIGFFSGANVLTF.

The V call is TRBV5-5, the J call TRBJ2-1; TCRdb gives TRBD2 as the D gene, but with no DNA this cannot be confirmed. This CDR3 spans 16 amino acids. Per the germline V gene, CDR1 is SGHKS and CDR2 is YYEKEE (reference sequence). CDR3 region: CASSRTLAGFGNEQFF.

J is TRBJ1-1 and V is TRBV14. Germline V gene sequence: CDR1 SGHDN, CDR2 FVKESK. The CDR3 is made up of 15 amino acids. CDR3 sequence: CASSQEGFLNTEAFF.

The V and J genes are TRBV20-1 and TRBJ2-3; TCRdb's D call of TRBD2 is untestable without DNA. The germline V gene encodes CDR1 DFQATT and CDR2 SNEGSKA (reference sequence). The CDR3 consists of 13 residues. The CDR3 sequence is CSARTSGTDTQYF.

The V call is TRBV7-6, the J call TRBJ1-2. Germline loops: CDR1 SGHVS, CDR2 FNYEAQ. The CDR3 sequence is 16 residues long. Here the CDR3 reads CASSLGGEEGSYGYTF.

The chain is built from TRBV27 and TRBJ2-1; lacking DNA, the TRBD2 call made by TCRdb goes unchecked. This CDR3 has 18 amino acids. The germline CDR1 and CDR2 sequences are MNHEY and SMNVEV (reference sequence). CDR3 in amino acids: CASSLLPRTRLAGGEQFF.

The rearrangement links TRBV28 to TRBJ2-7; checking the TCRdb D call of TRBD2 is not possible without DNA. CDR3 size: 15 residues. CDR1 is MDHEN, CDR2 SYDVKM, per germline. CDR3 sequence: CASRKLAGGPWEQYF.

The V call is TRBV4-3, the J call TRBJ1-2; no DNA is available, so the TRBD1 call from TCRdb remains unchecked. The CDR3 covers 14 residues. Germline lookup yields CDR1 LGHNA and CDR2 YSLEER. CDR3: CASSQPGQSYGYTF.

This sequence joins TRBV5-1 and TRBJ2-2; TCRdb picks TRBD1, but there is no DNA to check that call. Per germline, CDR1 SGHRS and CDR2 YFSETQ. The CDR3 runs to 15 residues. The CDR3 loop reads CASSFRTVRTGELFF.

This rearrangement joins TRBV20-1 to TRBJ2-7. The CDR3 is 12 residues long. The germline V gene encodes CDR1 DFQATT and CDR2 SNEGSKA (reference sequence). CDR3 loop: CSASDGSYEQYF.

The rearrangement uses TRBV29-1 and TRBJ2-5; TCRdb indicates TRBD1, and absent DNA this call remains unverified. This CDR3 region has 14 residues. Germline-derived CDR1 and CDR2 are SQVTM and ANQGSEA. The chain's CDR3 is CSVDGGTGFWTQYF.

The genes are TRBV6-6 and TRBJ1-6. The germline gives CDR1 MNHNY, CDR2 SVGAGI (reference sequence). This CDR3 has 12 residues. The CDR3: CASSDSLSPLHF.

This rearrangement joins TRBV5-1 to TRBJ1-2; TCRdb returns TRBD1, unconfirmable since there is no DNA. The CDR3 is 11 amino acids. Germline CDR1 and CDR2: SGHRS and YFSETQ. CDR3 sequence reads: CASTGTGGYTF.

The chain combines TRBV12-3 or TRBV12-4 with TRBJ1-1. The CDR3 is made up of 14 amino acids. The CDR3 sequence: CASSLLVAGTEAFF.

V and J are TRBV6-1 and TRBJ2-1; TCRdb indicates TRBD1, and absent DNA this call remains unverified. CDR1 MNHNS and CDR2 SASEGT come from the germline V gene. The CDR3 has 16 amino acids. The CDR3 loop reads CASSPPGQGSYNEQFF.

CDR3 loop: CASSYDSPPVKYF. The J gene is TRBJ2-3, the V gene TRBV28; the TCRdb D gene call, TRBD1, has no DNA to confirm it. The CDR3 spans 13 residues. The germline CDR1 and CDR2 sequences are MDHEN and SYDVKM.

CDR3 amino acids: CASSLTSTSYNEQFF. V is TRBV5-4 and J is TRBJ2-1; checking the TCRdb D call of TRBD2 is not possible without DNA. There are 15 residues in the CDR3. Germline V gene sequence: CDR1 SGHNT, CDR2 YYREEE (reference sequence).

The rearrangement uses TRBV7-2 and TRBJ1-3. The CDR3 extends over 15 amino acids. CDR1 is SGHTA, CDR2 FQGNSA, per germline. The chain's CDR3 is CASSLEVSGGNTIYF.